This TCR beta chain appears in the sequencing data of a study of T cell clonotyping in hematopoietic cell transplantation. Study-level points and caveats: After transplant, recipient diversity fell while pathologically expanded clonotypes grew through day 180.

The CDR3 has 14 residues. The V gene's germline CDR1 is SGHVS and CDR2 FNYEAQ. The trim removed 1 base at V and 8 bases at J, leaving 5 bases unmatched. Comments on this clone: Its antigen is unknown.

Clones were read by immunoSEQ multiplex PCR, and TCRdb kept only the in-frame ones, dropping some. The sample has about 2,700 clones, over 70% seen once. The clonotype comes from a male patient between 60 and 69 years old who had an allogeneic stem cell transplant, so T cells may come from the graft donor. Some clones in this sample may be carry-over from other donors' samples. The sequencing used peripheral blood mononuclear cells, collected 180 days after allogeneic stem cell transplant. V and J are TRBV7-6 and TRBJ2-1; 7 nucleotides line up with TRBD2. The CDR3 DNA reads as TGTGCCAGCAGCTTAGGGCGGGAGAACGATGAGCAGTTCTTC. The encoded protein is CASSLGRENDEQFF.